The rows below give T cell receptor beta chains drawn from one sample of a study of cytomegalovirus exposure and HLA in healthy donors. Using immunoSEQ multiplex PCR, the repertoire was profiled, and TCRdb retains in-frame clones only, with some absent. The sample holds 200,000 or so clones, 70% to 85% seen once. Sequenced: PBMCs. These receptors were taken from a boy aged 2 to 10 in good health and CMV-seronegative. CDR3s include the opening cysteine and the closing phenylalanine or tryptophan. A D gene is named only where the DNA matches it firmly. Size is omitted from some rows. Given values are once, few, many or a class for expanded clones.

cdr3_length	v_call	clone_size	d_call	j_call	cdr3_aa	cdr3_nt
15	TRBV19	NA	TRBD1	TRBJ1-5	CASKTDRGSNQPQHF	TGTGCCAGTAAGACTGACAGGGGGAGCAATCAGCCCCAGCATTTT
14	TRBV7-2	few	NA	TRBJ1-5	CASSLKGGAQPQHF	TGTGCCAGCAGCTTAAAGGGGGGGGCTCAGCCCCAGCATTTT
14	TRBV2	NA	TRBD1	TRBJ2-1	CASKTGSSYNEQFF	TGTGCCAGCAAGACAGGGAGCTCCTACAATGAGCAGTTCTTC
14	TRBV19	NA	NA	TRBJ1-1	CASSMGLYNTEAFF	TGTGCCAGTAGTATGGGACTGTATAACACTGAAGCTTTCTTT
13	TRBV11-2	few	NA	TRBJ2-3	CATRTWGADTQYF	TGTGCCACCAGGACTTGGGGCGCAGATACGCAGTATTTT
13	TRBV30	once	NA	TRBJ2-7	CAWSVGRSYEQYF	TGTGCCTGGAGTGTCGGCAGGTCCTACGAGCAGTACTTC
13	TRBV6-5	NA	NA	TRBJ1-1	CASSPGGGTEAFF	TGTGCCAGCAGTCCGGGGGGGGGAACTGAAGCTTTCTTT
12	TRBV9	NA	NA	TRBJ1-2	CASMSPGYGYTF	TGTGCCAGCATGAGCCCGGGCTATGGCTACACCTTC
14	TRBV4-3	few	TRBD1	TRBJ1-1	CASSQEKGQGVAFF	TGCGCCAGCAGCCAAGAAAAGGGACAGGGGGTGGCTTTCTTT
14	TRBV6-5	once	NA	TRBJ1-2	CASSPTGFGYGYTF	TGTGCCAGCAGCCCGACAGGATTCGGCTATGGCTACACCTTC
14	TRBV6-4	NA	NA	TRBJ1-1	CASRPHHRDTEAFF	TGTGCCAGCAGGCCGCATCACAGGGACACTGAAGCTTTCTTT
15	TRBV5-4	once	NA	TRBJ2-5	CASSPTRTTQETQYF	TGTGCCAGCAGCCCTACCCGGACTACTCAAGAGACCCAGTACTTC
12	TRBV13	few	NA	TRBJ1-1	CASSPRSFAGGF	TGTGCCAGCAGCCCTCGGTCCTTTGCCGGGGGCTTT
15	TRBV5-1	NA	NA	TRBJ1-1	CASSLGQVQNTEAFF	TGCGCCAGCAGCTTGGGGCAGGTGCAGAACACTGAAGCTTTCTTT
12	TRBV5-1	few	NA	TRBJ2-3	CASSLLADTQYF	TGCGCCAGCAGCTTGCTCGCAGATACGCAGTATTTT
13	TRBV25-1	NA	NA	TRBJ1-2	CASSDGGRGGYTF	TGTGCCAGCAGTGACGGGGGGCGAGGGGGCTACACCTTC
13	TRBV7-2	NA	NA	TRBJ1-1	CASSSYDGTEAFF	TGTGCCAGCAGCTCTTACGACGGGACAGAAGCTTTCTTT
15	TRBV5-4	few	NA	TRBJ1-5	CANLGGACGNQPQHF	TGTGCCAACCTGGGGGGTGCATGTGGCAATCAGCCCCAGCATTTT
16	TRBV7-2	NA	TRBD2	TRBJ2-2	CASSLGAGGPAGELFF	TGTGCCAGCAGCTTAGGGGCGGGGGGGCCTGCCGGGGAGCTGTTTTTT
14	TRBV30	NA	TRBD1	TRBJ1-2	CAWRIPGQGYGYTF	TGTGCCTGGCGGATACCGGGACAGGGCTATGGCTACACCTTC
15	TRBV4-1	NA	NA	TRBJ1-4	CASSQRDITNEKLFF	TGCGCCAGCAGCCAACGGGACATAACTAATGAAAAACTGTTTTTT
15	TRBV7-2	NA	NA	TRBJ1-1	CASSLGRVGGTEAFF	TGTGCCAGCAGCTTAGGAAGGGTAGGAGGCACTGAAGCTTTCTTT
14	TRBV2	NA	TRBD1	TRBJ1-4	CASGRDRGREKLFF	TGTGCCAGCGGGAGAGACAGGGGGAGGGAAAAACTGTTTTTT
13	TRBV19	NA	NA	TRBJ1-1	CASRGGSNTEAFF	TGTGCCAGTAGGGGGGGGTCGAACACTGAAGCTTTCTTT
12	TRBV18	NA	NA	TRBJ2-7	CASSPDRYEQYF	TGTGCCAGCTCACCTGACAGATACGAGCAGTACTTC